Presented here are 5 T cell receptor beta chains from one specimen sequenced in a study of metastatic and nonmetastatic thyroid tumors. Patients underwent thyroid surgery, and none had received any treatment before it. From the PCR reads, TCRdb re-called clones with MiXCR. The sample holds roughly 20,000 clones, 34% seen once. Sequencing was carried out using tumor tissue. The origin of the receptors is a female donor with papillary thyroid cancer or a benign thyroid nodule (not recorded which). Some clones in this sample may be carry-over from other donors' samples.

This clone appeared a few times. The CDR3 here is CASSRSDIYYEQYF. DNA for the CDR3: TGTGCCAGCAGCCGATCTGACATATACTACGAGCAGTACTTC. The V call is TRBV6-1, the J call TRBJ2-7; D call uncertain. The germline gives CDR1 MNHNS, CDR2 SASEGT. The CDR3 contains 14 residues. V was clipped by 6 bases and J by 3 bases, with 15 bases between them.

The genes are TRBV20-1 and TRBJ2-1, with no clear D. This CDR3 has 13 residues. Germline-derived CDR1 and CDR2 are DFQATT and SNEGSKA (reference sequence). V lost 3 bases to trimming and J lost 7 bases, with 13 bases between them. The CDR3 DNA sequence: TGCAGTGCTAGTTGGCGGATGTCAAATGAGCAGTTCTTC. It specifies CSASWRMSNEQFF.

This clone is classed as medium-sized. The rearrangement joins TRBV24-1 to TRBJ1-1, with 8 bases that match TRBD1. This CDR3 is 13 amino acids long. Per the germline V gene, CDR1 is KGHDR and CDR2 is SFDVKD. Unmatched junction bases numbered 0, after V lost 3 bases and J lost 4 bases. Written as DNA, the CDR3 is TGTGCCACCAGTGATGGACAGGGCACTGAAGCTTTCTTT. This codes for CATSDGQGTEAFF.

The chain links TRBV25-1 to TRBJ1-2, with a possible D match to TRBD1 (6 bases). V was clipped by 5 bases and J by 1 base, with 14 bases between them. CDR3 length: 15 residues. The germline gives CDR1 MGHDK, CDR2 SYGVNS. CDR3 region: CASSSTEDSNYGYTF. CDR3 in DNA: TGTGCCAGCAGTTCCACAGAGGACAGTAACTATGGCTACACCTTC.

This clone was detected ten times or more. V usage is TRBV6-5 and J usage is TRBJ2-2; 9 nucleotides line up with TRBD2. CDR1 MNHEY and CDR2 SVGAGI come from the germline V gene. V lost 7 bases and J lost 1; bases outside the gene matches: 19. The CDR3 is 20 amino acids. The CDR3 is CASTPAGGAPYILNTGELFF. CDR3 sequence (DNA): TGTGCCAGCACCCCGGCGGGGGGGGCTCCTTACATACTGAACACCGGGGAGCTGTTTTTT.